This TCR beta chain was recovered during a study of blood T cell repertoires in COVID-19. For the study at large: Sites across the United States, Italy and Spain contributed samples from acute and convalescent COVID-19.

Researchers sorted participants into cohorts using their self-reported clinical history. The table came from immunoSEQ multiplex PCR; TCRdb's copy has only in-frame clones and leaves some out. The sample has more than 300,000 clones, 80% to 85% seen once. Germline trimming cut 4 bases from V and 7 bases from J; bases unmatched to any gene: 4. This CDR3 is built from 13 residues. Per germline, CDR1 SGHNT and CDR2 YYREEE (reference sequence). This TCR came from a woman aged 45-60 years who had recovered from COVID-19. The source material was PBMCs or T cells enriched from blood (not recorded which). The rearrangement joins TRBV5-4 to TRBJ2-1; 8 positions match TRBD2. The DNA of the CDR3 is TGTGCCAGCAGCCAGACTAGCGAAAATGAGCAGTTCTTC. It specifies CASSQTSENEQFF. Filled out from reference TRBV5-4 and TRBJ2-1, the complete variable domain reads ETGVTQSPTHLIKTRGQQVTLRCSSQSGHNTVSWYQQALGQGPQFIFQYYREEENGRGNFPPRFSGLQFPNYSSELNVNALELDDSALYLCASSQTSENEQFFGPGTRLTVL.